A selection of T cell receptor beta chains follows, all from one sample in a study of blood T cell repertoires in COVID-19. TCRdb keeps only in-frame clones here, not all; method: immunoSEQ multiplex PCR. The sample has about 320,000 clones; 85% are singletons. Input material: PBMCs or T cells enriched from blood (not recorded which). All receptors derive from a woman between 25 and 40 years old who had been exposed to COVID-19. Both conserved end residues are part of each CDR3. Fields, in order: V gene, J gene, D gene, clone size, CDR3 protein, CDR3 DNA. D genes are given only for firm matches. Clone size is not always given. Where it is, it says once, few, many or a class for expanded clones.

TRBV18	TRBJ1-3	NA	NA	CASSPMTGSGNTIYF	TGTGCCAGCTCACCTATGACAGGCTCTGGAAACACCATATATTTT
TRBV6-9	TRBJ2-5	TRBD2	NA	CASSSTSVQETQYF	TGTGCCAGCAGTTCTACTAGCGTCCAAGAGACCCAGTACTTC
TRBV5-1	TRBJ1-3	NA	NA	CASSLAPLSGNTIYF	TGCGCCAGCAGCTTGGCTCCACTCTCTGGAAACACCATATATTTT
TRBV7-2	TRBJ1-2	TRBD1	NA	CASSLGNRGSSNGYTF	TGTGCCAGCAGCCTAGGAAACAGGGGGAGTTCTAATGGCTACACCTTC
TRBV5-1	TRBJ2-7	TRBD1	NA	CASSKTGSSYEQYF	TGCGCCAGCAGCAAGACAGGGTCATCCTACGAGCAGTACTTC
TRBV6-5	TRBJ2-2	TRBD1	NA	CASNPGGWTGELFF	TGTGCCAGCAATCCAGGGGGCTGGACCGGGGAGCTGTTTTTT
TRBV29-1	TRBJ2-6	TRBD1	NA	CSVSGGGGANVLTF	TGCAGCGTTTCAGGGGGCGGTGGGGCCAACGTCCTGACTTTC
TRBV2	TRBJ2-1	TRBD2	NA	CAVGGVPNEQFF	TGTGCGGTGGGAGGGGTGCCCAATGAGCAGTTCTTC
TRBV21-1	TRBJ2-2	NA	NA	CASSNRVFPPGELFF	TGTGCCAGCAGCAATCGAGTTTTTCCACCGGGGGAGCTGTTTTTT
TRBV3-1/TRBV3-2	TRBJ1-3	NA	NA	CASSHGRGRNTIYF	TGTGCCAGCAGCCATGGGAGGGGGAGGAACACCATATATTTT
TRBV19	TRBJ2-2	TRBD1	NA	CASSIGGQGVGGELFF	TGTGCCAGTAGTATAGGGGGACAGGGAGTTGGCGGGGAGCTGTTTTTT
TRBV2	TRBJ2-5	TRBD2	NA	CASSIGLARETQYF	TGTGCCAGCAGTATTGGACTAGCAAGGGAGACCCAGTACTTC
TRBV19	TRBJ2-5	TRBD1	NA	CASSGSGTGEETQYF	TGTGCCAGTAGCGGCTCCGGGACAGGAGAAGAGACCCAGTACTTC
TRBV12-3/TRBV12-4	TRBJ1-5	NA	NA	CASSQQGSQPQHF	TGTGCCAGCAGCCAGCAGGGATCTCAGCCCCAGCATTTT
TRBV24-1	TRBJ2-5	NA	once	CATSDREETQYF	TGTGCCACCAGTGACAGGGAAGAGACCCAGTACTTC
TRBV2	TRBJ2-4	NA	NA	CASERSQGAKNIQYF	TGTGCCAGCGAAAGATCCCAGGGGGCCAAAAACATTCAGTACTTC
TRBV28	TRBJ1-2	TRBD1	few	CASSPLRTGDYGYTF	TGTGCCAGCAGTCCCCTCCGAACAGGGGACTATGGCTACACCTTC
TRBV7-9	TRBJ2-7	TRBD1	NA	CASSLGTGETYEQYF	TGTGCCAGCAGCTTAGGGACAGGGGAAACCTACGAGCAGTACTTC
TRBV7-9	TRBJ1-5	TRBD1	NA	CASSLEDRDQPQHF	TGTGCCAGCAGCCTCGAGGACAGGGACCAGCCCCAGCATTTT
TRBV28	TRBJ1-2	NA	NA	CASRTTASYGYTF	TGTGCCAGCAGAACGACAGCTTCCTATGGCTACACCTTC
TRBV9	TRBJ1-2	NA	NA	CASSLDLYGYTF	TGTGCCAGCAGCCTAGATCTCTATGGCTACACCTTC
TRBV28	TRBJ1-6	NA	NA	CASDPGGNSPLHF	TGTGCCAGCGACCCGGGAGGGAATTCACCCCTCCACTTT
TRBV7-2	TRBJ2-7	NA	NA	CASSESYEQYF	TGTGCCAGCAGTGAGTCCTACGAGCAGTACTTC
TRBV5-1	TRBJ2-2	TRBD1	NA	CASRVGTENTGELFF	TGCGCCAGCAGAGTTGGGACAGAAAACACCGGGGAGCTGTTTTTT
TRBV6-2/TRBV6-3	TRBJ1-1	TRBD1	NA	CASSYRTGDINTEAFF	TGTGCCAGCAGTTATAGGACAGGGGATATAAACACTGAAGCTTTCTTT
TRBV5-1	TRBJ2-1	NA	NA	CASSWGENEQFF	TGCGCCAGCAGCTGGGGGGAGAATGAGCAGTTCTTC
TRBV6-5	TRBJ1-5	NA	NA	CASNPQVKGQPQHF	TGTGCCAGCAACCCACAGGTTAAGGGTCAGCCCCAGCATTTT
TRBV12-3/TRBV12-4	TRBJ2-7	NA	NA	CASRPTGNNEQYF	TGTGCCAGCAGACCTACAGGGAACAACGAGCAGTACTTC
TRBV24-1	TRBJ2-3	NA	once	CATSETTLADTQYF	TGTGCCACCAGTGAAACTACCCTGGCAGATACGCAGTATTTT
TRBV4-1	TRBJ1-2	NA	NA	CASSPHDSNYGYTF	TGCGCCAGCAGCCCACATGACAGTAACTATGGCTACACCTTC
TRBV18	TRBJ1-1	NA	NA	CASSPPGATLRNTEAFF	TGTGCCAGCTCACCACCGGGGGCCACACTAAGGAACACTGAAGCTTTCTTT
TRBV3-1/TRBV3-2	TRBJ2-5	TRBD2	NA	CASKGIAGWSGETQYF	TGTGCCAGCAAGGGTATAGCGGGATGGTCCGGAGAGACCCAGTACTTC
TRBV28	TRBJ2-2	TRBD2	NA	CASSPLAGGSPGELFF	TGTGCCAGCAGTCCCCTAGCGGGAGGCTCCCCCGGGGAGCTGTTTTTT
TRBV30	TRBJ1-4	NA	NA	CAWSLGGLWEKLFF	TGTGCCTGGAGTTTAGGAGGGTTGTGGGAAAAACTGTTTTTT
TRBV20-1	TRBJ1-1	NA	NA	CSARINTEAFF	TGCAGTGCTAGAATAAACACTGAAGCTTTCTTT
TRBV11-3	TRBJ2-5	TRBD1	NA	CASSFTAGGGETQYF	TGTGCCAGCAGCTTTACAGCAGGGGGCGGTGAGACCCAGTACTTC
TRBV4-3	TRBJ2-3	NA	many	CASSQSNWRGADTQYF	TGCGCCAGCAGCCAGTCCAACTGGAGGGGCGCAGATACGCAGTATTTT
TRBV13	TRBJ1-5	TRBD1	NA	CASSLGGQGSTQPQHF	TGTGCCAGCAGCTTAGGGGGACAGGGTAGTACTCAGCCCCAGCATTTT
TRBV6-4	TRBJ1-2	TRBD1	NA	CASRRETGSANYGYTF	TGTGCCAGCAGGAGGGAGACAGGGTCGGCTAACTATGGCTACACCTTC
TRBV6-1	TRBJ2-7	NA	NA	CASSEDFSYEQYF	TGTGCCAGCAGTGAAGATTTCAGTTACGAGCAGTACTTC
TRBV12-3/TRBV12-4	TRBJ1-1	TRBD1	NA	CASTTDRGLGTFF	TGTGCCAGCACCACGGACAGGGGGCTTGGAACTTTCTTT
TRBV5-1	TRBJ1-4	TRBD1	NA	CASSFRQGGPSANEKLFF	TGCGCCAGCAGCTTTAGACAGGGGGGACCCTCAGCTAATGAAAAACTGTTTTTT
TRBV19	TRBJ1-5	TRBD1	NA	CASSNRQGVRPQHF	TGTGCCAGTAGTAATAGACAGGGGGTAAGACCCCAGCATTTT
TRBV3-1/TRBV3-2	TRBJ2-3	TRBD2	NA	CASSLLAGGGDTQYF	TGTGCCAGCAGCCTACTAGCGGGAGGGGGAGATACGCAGTATTTT
TRBV4-2	TRBJ1-5	TRBD1	NA	CASSHLADRGNQPQHF	TGTGCCAGCAGCCACCTAGCGGACAGGGGGAATCAGCCCCAGCATTTT
TRBV4-3	TRBJ1-4	NA	NA	CASSQDWGREKLFF	TGCGCCAGCAGCCAAGATTGGGGGAGGGAAAAACTGTTTTTT
TRBV5-6	TRBJ1-3	NA	NA	CASSLALGNTIYF	TGTGCCAGCAGCTTGGCCTTAGGAAACACCATATATTTT
TRBV7-8	TRBJ1-4	NA	few	CASSLVIRETTNEKLFF	TGTGCCAGCAGCTTAGTCATAAGAGAAACAACTAATGAAAAACTGTTTTTT
TRBV5-5	TRBJ2-5	NA	NA	CASSRPGDQETQYF	TGTGCCAGCAGCCGCCCAGGGGACCAAGAGACCCAGTACTTC
TRBV5-4	TRBJ2-7	TRBD2	NA	CASSLSGLAFYEQYF	TGTGCCAGCAGCTTGAGTGGACTAGCGTTCTACGAGCAGTACTTC
TRBV7-9	TRBJ2-5	NA	once	CASSLGLMETQYF	TGTGCCAGCAGCTTAGGACTCATGGAGACCCAGTACTTC
TRBV7-9	TRBJ2-7	NA	NA	CASSSRELAYEQYF	TGTGCCAGCAGCTCCCGGGAGTTAGCCTACGAGCAGTACTTC
TRBV7-9	TRBJ1-5	NA	NA	CASSINGGDNQPQHF	TGTGCCAGCAGCATAAATGGCGGGGACAATCAGCCCCAGCATTTT
TRBV15	TRBJ1-5	NA	NA	CATSRDGSRDFQPQHF	TGTGCCACCAGCAGAGATGGGTCCAGGGATTTTCAGCCCCAGCATTTT
TRBV27	TRBJ2-3	TRBD1	NA	CASRGQGAEDTQYF	TGTGCCAGCAGAGGACAGGGGGCCGAAGATACGCAGTATTTT
TRBV5-6	TRBJ2-7	NA	NA	CASSLTQSYEQYF	TGTGCCAGCAGCTTGACACAGTCCTACGAGCAGTACTTC
TRBV5-1	TRBJ2-7	NA	NA	CASSSQSSSYEQYF	TGCGCCAGCAGCTCACAGTCTTCCTCCTACGAGCAGTACTTC
TRBV10-1	TRBJ2-3	TRBD2	NA	CASSGTSGGATDTQYF	TGCGCCAGCAGCGGGACTAGCGGGGGGGCCACAGATACGCAGTATTTT
TRBV9	TRBJ2-1	TRBD2	NA	CASSVATGGGLYNEQFF	TGTGCCAGCAGCGTAGCTACCGGGGGGGGCCTTTACAATGAGCAGTTCTTC
TRBV2	TRBJ2-1	NA	once	CASSERTSHYFYNEQFF	TGTGCCAGCAGTGAAAGAACTAGCCACTATTTCTACAATGAGCAGTTCTTC